This section outlines one T cell receptor beta chain sequence together with its context. Its antigen remains unidentified. The data derive from a study of OX40 agonist ivuxolimab in advanced cancers. Turning to the study itself: Ivuxolimab, which is an agonistic anti-OX40 (CD134) antibody, was administered to the patients. Patients in dose escalation had liver, melanoma, kidney or head and neck cancers.

The study, taken as a whole, reports: Relatively little clonal expansion, among the lowest observed, appeared in partial responders at 0.1-3.0 mg/kg.

The method was immunoSEQ multiplex PCR; TCRdb's version includes in-frame clones alone and lacks a portion of them. The table lists 60,000 or so clones, 82% of them singletons. The germline V gene has CDR1 SGHAT and CDR2 FQNNGV. CDR3 length equals 15 residues. The V end lost 5 bases, the J end lost 5 bases, and 18 bases lay between the germline ends. The clonotype comes from an adult with an advanced solid tumor such as melanoma, head and neck, liver or kidney cancer. The rearrangement uses TRBV11-2 and TRBJ2-5; D may be TRBD2 (7 bases). Material: CD4+ or CD8+ T cells sorted from blood, obtained in a trial of the OX40 agonist ivuxolimab. This CDR3 reads CASSIRGASTETQYF. As DNA, the CDR3 is TGTGCCAGCAGCATTCGGGGGGCTAGTACGGAGACCCAGTACTTC.